A selection of T cell receptor beta chains follows, all from one sample in a study of sequential checkpoint blockade in melanoma. This table comes from immunoSEQ multiplex PCR, and its TCRdb copy is limited to in-frame clones, with some not included. Here the sample spans about 20,000 clones, around 80% being singletons. Specimen: CD8+ T cells sorted from blood (inferred from file names), collected from a patient given nivolumab and ipilimumab in sequence. Receptor source: a human donor with melanoma. CDR3s leave out the opening cysteine and the closing phenylalanine or tryptophan.

TRBJ2-1,TRBV10-1,ASSESIGTPTYNEQF
TRBJ1-1,TRBV27,ASKLEKGTEAF
TRBJ2-2,TRBV7-7,ASSSEIGYGELF
TRBJ1-1,TRBV5-4,ASSGTVNTEAF
TRBJ2-7,TRBV10-1,ASSELGLAGETYEQY
TRBJ1-4,TRBV7-9,ASSRDLPNEKLF
TRBJ2-7,TRBV7-9,ASRVSGGTIQEQY
TRBJ1-4,TRBV5-5,ASSGVREYEKLF
TRBJ2-1,TRBV27,ASSSSHGQF
TRBJ1-2,TRBV28,ASSSPRDRRSNYGYT
TRBJ1-5,TRBV7-2,ASTITGSNQPQH
TRBJ1-5,TRBV28,ASSLVQGWNQPQH
TRBJ2-7,TRBV13,ASSQATGGPAYEQY
TRBJ2-2,TRBV27,ASSFLNIGAGELF
TRBJ2-7,TRBV6-5,ASSTLAGAYEQY
TRBJ2-1,TRBV2,ASEKGGRLVPYNEQF
TRBJ2-1,TRBV15,ATSRASSQHEQF
TRBJ1-2,TRBV5-6,ASSYTGAYYGYT